The 5 T cell receptor beta chains below come from one sample, sequenced in a study of cytomegalovirus exposure and HLA in healthy donors. Assay: immunoSEQ multiplex PCR; the TCRdb copy retains only in-frame clones and omits some. The sample shows over 250,000 clones, 65% to 90% of them seen only once. The sequencing sample was made of PBMCs. These receptors were collected from a woman aged 18-29 years in good health and CMV-seronegative.

The CDR3 loop reads CATSRQGVGPNTQYF. CDR3 nucleotides: TGTGCCACCAGCAGACAGGGGGTTGGGCCTAATACGCAGTATTTT. The chain recombines TRBV15 with TRBJ2-3; 7 bases map to TRBD1. There are 15 residues in the CDR3. Per germline, CDR1 LNHNV and CDR2 YYDKDF (reference sequence). The junction had 9 bases not matched to a gene; V was cut back by 2 bases and J by 7 bases.

V usage is TRBV27 and J usage is TRBJ1-5, with a possible D match to TRBD1 (5 bases). This CDR3 has 14 residues. Germline assignment: CDR1 MNHEY and CDR2 SMNVEV (reference sequence). V was trimmed by 6 bases and J by 0 bases, leaving 9 bases between them. CDR3 in amino acids: CASSRQNSNQPQHF. The CDR3 nucleotides read TGTGCCAGCAGCCGACAGAATAGCAATCAGCCCCAGCATTTT.

V gene TRBV18 combines with J gene TRBJ2-2, with D possibly TRBD1 on 5 matching bases. The CDR3 loop spans 17 amino acids. Germline CDR1 and CDR2: KGHSH and LQKENI. The ends were cut back, 4 bases at V and 6 bases at J, with 21 bases in the middle. The CDR3 loop reads CASSQQAPDSFAGELFF. Written as DNA, the CDR3 is TGTGCCAGCTCACAACAGGCCCCAGACAGTTTCGCCGGGGAGCTGTTTTTT.

The chain carries TRBV30 and TRBJ2-7; the match to TRBD2 covers 12 bases. V was pared by 4 bases and J by 0 bases, with 4 bases of the junction left unmatched. The CDR3 loop spans 15 amino acids. CDR1 is GTSNPN, CDR2 SVGIG, per germline (reference sequence). CDR3 nucleotides: TGTGCCTGGATTCTAGCGGGGGGGAGCTCCTACGAGCAGTACTTC. This codes for CAWILAGGSSYEQYF.

The chain joins TRBV29-1 to TRBJ2-3; maybe TRBD2 (6 bases). Trimming shortened V by 7 bases and J by 3 bases, and 14 bases separated the two germline ends. In germline, CDR1 is SQVTM, CDR2 ANQGSEA. The CDR3 runs 13 residues. The CDR3 DNA reads as TGCAGCGGGGGGGATCGCTTTACAGATACGCAGTATTTT. Its protein product is CSGGDRFTDTQYF.